This T cell receptor (beta chain) was captured in a study of OX40 agonist ivuxolimab in advanced cancers. As for the study in general: Prior checkpoint blockade (anti-PD-1, anti-PD-L1 or anti-CTLA-4) was permitted; approximately 40% had it. Overall study findings and caveats: Blood T cells, both CD4+ and CD8+, expanded clonally by week 6 at 0.1 to 3.0 mg/kg.

Remarks on this clone: The antigen remains unidentified.

CDR3 size: 15 residues. Germline values: CDR1 SGHAT, CDR2 FQNNGV. V was shortened by 3 bases and J by 1 base, with 10 bases between the two germline ends. Repertoires were generated with immunoSEQ multiplex PCR, while TCRdb's copy carries only in-frame clones and drops some. The table lists more than 50,000 clones, around 87% of them singletons. The specimen was CD4+ or CD8+ T cells sorted from blood, collected in a trial of the OX40 agonist ivuxolimab. This chain uses TRBV11-2 with TRBJ2-4, with D maybe TRBD1 (5 bases). This TCR was recovered from an adult with an advanced solid tumor such as melanoma, head and neck, liver or kidney cancer. The CDR3 region has the DNA TGTGCCAGCAGCTTTTCGACAGCTGCCAAAAACATTCAGTACTTC. Encoded protein: CASSFSTAAKNIQYF.